Here is one T cell receptor (beta chain) with its context. Original processing notes: Reference gene primer amplification gave nucleated cell count estimates. Repertoires were generated with immunoSEQ multiplex PCR, while TCRdb's copy carries only in-frame clones and drops some. For V, J and clone size, that table is used; D and trimming come from the DNA. The sample comprises some 160,000 clones, 80% of which are singletons, and roughly 3.5% rests with the top ten. The V gene's germline CDR1 is SQVTM and CDR2 ANQGSEA. V lost 2 bases to trimming and J lost 9 bases, with 11 bases between them. The CDR3 totals 12 residues. These data belong to a study of blood T cell repertoires in COVID-19. Study context: PBMCs, B-cell-depleted T cells, or T cells were the source of the cDNA or gDNA that made up the material.

Participant ages covered about 18 to 90 years across about two dozen US areas. Cohort 3 donors were reported recovered after two negative PCRs, clearance, or symptom resolution. V and J are TRBV29-1 and TRBJ2-1; perhaps TRBD1 as D (5 bases). Sequencing used PBMCs or T cells enriched from blood (not recorded which). This sequence was found in a woman aged 55-69 years who had recovered from COVID-19. This CDR3 is CSVERGRVEQFF. DNA of the CDR3: TGCAGCGTTGAAAGGGGTCGGGTTGAGCAGTTCTTC.